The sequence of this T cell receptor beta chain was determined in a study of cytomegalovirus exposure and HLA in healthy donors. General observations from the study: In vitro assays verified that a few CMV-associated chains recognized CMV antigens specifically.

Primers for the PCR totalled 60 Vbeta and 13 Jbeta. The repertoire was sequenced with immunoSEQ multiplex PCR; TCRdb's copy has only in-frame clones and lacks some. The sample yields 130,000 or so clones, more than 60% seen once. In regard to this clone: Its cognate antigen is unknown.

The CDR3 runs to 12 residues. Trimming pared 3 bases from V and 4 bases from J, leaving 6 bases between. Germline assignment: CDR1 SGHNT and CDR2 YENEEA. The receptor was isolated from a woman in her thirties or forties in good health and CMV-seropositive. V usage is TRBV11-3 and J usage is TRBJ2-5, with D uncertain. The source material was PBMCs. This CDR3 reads CASSFSRETQYF. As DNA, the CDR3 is TGTGCCAGCAGCTTCTCGCGAGAGACCCAGTACTTC.